Each of the 23 T cell receptor beta chains below was sequenced from the same sample in a study of blood T cells in healthy people across ages. Primed by a sample-barcoded 5' primer and a J-beta primer mix, a second PCR proceeded for about 7 to 12 cycles. TCRdb re-analysed the 5' RACE reads in MiXCR, keeping a single row per CDR3 protein. The sample includes 600,000 to 800,000 distinct CDR3 sequences, under 65% of them seen just once. The sequencing sample was made of blood. The receptors derive from a woman at least 80 years old in good health.

This chain uses TRBV5-1 with TRBJ2-5; a weak D match, TRBD2 (5 bases). This CDR3 spans 15 amino acids. Germline V gene lookup returns CDR1 SGHRS and CDR2 YFSETQ. V was trimmed by 0 bases and J by 1 base, leaving 10 bases between them. The CDR3 nucleotides are TGCGCCAGCAGCTTGGTCGGGGATCTCCAAGAGACCCAGTACTTC. It is translated as CASSLVGDLQETQYF.

This clonotype has ten or more counts. V usage is TRBV6-6 and J usage is TRBJ2-4; TRBD1 matches at 7 bases. The CDR3 length is 17 residues. Germline V gives CDR1 MNHNY, CDR2 SVGAGI (reference sequence). J gave up 0 bases and V 6 bases, and 11 bases lay outside the gene matches. The CDR3 protein is CASSRDSLTSAKNIQYF. CDR3 sequence (DNA): TGTGCCAGCAGCAGGGACAGTCTTACTTCAGCCAAAAACATTCAGTACTTC.

There are a few counts of this clonotype. The V gene is TRBV4-2, the J gene TRBJ2-3; 10 positions match TRBD2. This CDR3 has 20 amino acids. The germline V gene has CDR1 LGHNA and CDR2 YNFKEQ. Trimming took 0 bases from V and 2 from J; bases not matched to a gene: 14. The CDR3 region is CASSQDASGGGRTTTDTQYF. CDR3 sequence (DNA): TGTGCCAGCAGCCAAGATGCAAGCGGGGGGGGCCGGACTACCACAGATACGCAGTATTTT.

This CDR3 reads CSGRRLAEDTQYF. For the CDR3, the DNA is TGCAGCGGCCGGCGCCTAGCCGAAGATACGCAGTATTTT. The chain combines TRBV29-1 with TRBJ2-3; possibly TRBD2 for D (5 bases). With 7 bases removed from V and 5 bases from J, the gap between germline ends came to 16 bases. The CDR3 runs 13 residues. Per germline, CDR1 SQVTM and CDR2 ANQGSEA.

Comment on this clonotype: A much larger clonotype is one base distant, so this may be a read error. The rearrangement links TRBV7-3 to TRBJ2-7; 10 positions match TRBD2. Germline V gene data show CDR1 as SGHTA and CDR2 as FQGTGA. The CDR3 length is 15 residues. J lost 7 bases, V lost 5 bases, and 11 bases had no gene match. In nucleotides, the CDR3 is TGTGCCAGCAGCACCGGACTAGCGGCGGGCAATGAGCAGTACTTC. It is translated as CASSTGLAAGNEQYF.

About this clonotype: This may stem from a read error, because a much larger clone lies one nucleotide away. The chain uses TRBV10-3 and TRBJ2-3, with 7 bases fitting TRBD2. Germline loops: CDR1 ENHRY, CDR2 SYGVKD. The CDR3 is 15 amino acids. With V trimmed by 2 bases and J by 6 bases, 8 bases remained unmatched. This CDR3 reads CAISESLADGDTQYF. The CDR3, as DNA: TGTGCCATCAGTGAGAGCCTAGCGGATGGGGATACGCAGTATTTT.

The V call is TRBV25-1, the J call TRBJ1-2; 10 bases are a match to TRBD1. The CDR3 is made up of 14 amino acids. V dropped 2 bases and J dropped 6; count of bases not matched to a gene: 3. CDR1 MGHDK and CDR2 SYGVNS come from the germline V gene. Written as DNA, the CDR3 is TGTGCCAGCAGTGAACCCGGGACAGGGGATGGCTACACCTTC. It encodes CASSEPGTGDGYTF.

The rearrangement links TRBV19 to TRBJ2-3; 10 bases match TRBD2. The CDR3 is 15 amino acids. Trimming took 3 bases from V and 8 from J; bases not matched to a gene: 8. Germline values: CDR1 LNHDA, CDR2 SQIVND (reference sequence). CDR3 protein: CASSMKAGGPPTQYF. CDR3 bases: TGTGCCAGTAGTATGAAAGCGGGGGGGCCCCCTACGCAGTATTTT.

J is TRBJ2-1 and V is TRBV7-2; D tentatively fits TRBD1 or TRBD2 (5 bases each). The V and J ends lost 4 bases and 7 bases respectively, with 14 bases between them. CDR1 is SGHTA and CDR2 is FQGNSA in the germline V gene. The CDR3 is 14 amino acids. CDR3 in amino acids: CASSSGTVRNEQFF. DNA for the CDR3: TGTGCCAGCAGCTCGGGGACGGTGAGAAATGAGCAGTTCTTC.

The chain is built from TRBV7-3 and TRBJ1-5; D remains ambiguous. CDR3 length: 13 amino acids. Trimming took 6 bases from V and 5 from J, leaving 11 bases between them. CDR1 and CDR2 from the germline V gene are SGHTA and FQGTGA. For the CDR3, the DNA is TGTGCCAGCAGTGAGGATCTAGATCAGCCCCAGCATTTT. Translation gives CASSEDLDQPQHF.

The chain joins TRBV6-5 to TRBJ2-1, with 10 bases matching TRBD2. J gave up 13 bases and V 5 bases, and 8 bases lay outside the gene matches. CDR1 MNHEY and CDR2 SVGAGI come from the germline V gene. This CDR3 comprises 13 residues. The chain's CDR3 is CASSPTLAGAQFF. The CDR3 DNA is TGTGCCAGCAGTCCCACTCTAGCGGGGGCCCAGTTCTTC.

This clonotype was seen more than once but under ten times. The V call is TRBV27, the J call TRBJ1-1; 7 bases agree with TRBD1. V shed 4 bases and J 7 bases; nucleotides not matched to a gene: 6. CDR3 size: 13 residues. CDR1 MNHEY and CDR2 SMNVEV come from the germline V gene (reference sequence). CDR3: CASSWAGTDEAFF. The CDR3 region has the DNA TGTGCCAGCAGTTGGGCCGGGACAGATGAAGCTTTCTTT.

V is TRBV6-6 and J is TRBJ2-4, with 7 bases aligning to TRBD1. Matching the DNA end better, TRBJ2-7 makes the J call doubtful. CDR1 is MNHNY, CDR2 SVGAGI, per germline (reference sequence). This CDR3 contains 13 residues. This chain's CDR3 is CASRPTGMDEQYF. The CDR3, as DNA: TGTGCCAGCAGGCCGACAGGGATGGACGAGCAGTACTTC.

Many counts were recorded for this clonotype. This chain connects TRBV20-1 to TRBJ2-7, with D perhaps matching TRBD1 (6 bases). There are 13 residues in the CDR3. The V end was cut by 5 bases, the J end by 5 bases, with 16 bases between. The germline CDR1 and CDR2 sequences are DFQATT and SNEGSKA (reference sequence). Written as DNA, the CDR3 is TGCAGTGCTTCCCTACAGGGCAGGGACGAGCAGTACTTC. Translation: CSASLQGRDEQYF.

This clonotype was detected many times. The chain recombines TRBV9 with TRBJ2-2, with D possibly TRBD2 on 6 matching bases. The CDR3 length is 15 residues. Trimming pared 0 bases from V and 1 base from J, leaving 7 bases between. CDR1 is SGDLS, CDR2 YYNGEE, per germline. CDR3 coding DNA: TGTGCCAGCAGCGTAGCAGCGGGGAACACCGGGGAGCTGTTTTTT. Translation: CASSVAAGNTGELFF.

J is TRBJ2-1 and V is TRBV7-9; 9 positions match TRBD2. CDR1 is SEHNR and CDR2 is FQNEAQ in the germline V gene (reference sequence). The CDR3 consists of 16 residues. With 0 bases clipped from V and 4 bases from J, the junction kept 4 bases outside the gene matches. The CDR3 nucleotides are TGTGCCAGCAGCTTAGCCGTAGCGGGAGAGTACAATGAGCAGTTCTTC. Its protein product is CASSLAVAGEYNEQFF.

The V and J genes are TRBV6-1 and TRBJ1-2; TRBD1 matches 8 bases. The CDR3 spans 19 residues. With 6 bases clipped from V and 4 bases from J, the junction kept 22 bases outside the gene matches. Germline CDR1 and CDR2: MNHNS and SASEGT. The CDR3 reads CASRPTGTGRPGRGYGYTF. As DNA, the CDR3 is TGTGCCAGCAGACCAACCGGGACAGGCAGGCCGGGTAGAGGCTATGGCTACACCTTC.

A word on this clonotype: A read error may explain this, as a much larger clone is one base away. This chain joins TRBV10-3 and TRBJ1-1; a possible D gene is TRBD1 (6 bases). In germline, CDR1 is ENHRY, CDR2 SYGVKD. The V gene lost 5 bases and the J gene lost 4 bases, with 17 bases spanning the gap. This CDR3 region has 15 residues. The CDR3 DNA reads TGTGCCATCAGTCCCGGGGGGGGCGGTATCACTGAAGCTTTCTTT. Its translation: CAISPGGGGITEAFF.

This chain uses TRBV6-1 with TRBJ1-3; a possible D gene is TRBD1 (5 bases). Germline V gene data show CDR1 as MNHNS and CDR2 as SASEGT. The V gene lost 4 bases and the J gene lost 5 bases, with 18 bases spanning the gap. The CDR3 has 16 residues. The CDR3 loop is CASSADTRGSRNTIYF. The CDR3 DNA follows: TGTGCCAGCAGTGCCGACACCCGGGGCTCCCGAAACACCATATATTTT.

This clonotype occurred many times. The chain combines TRBV2 with TRBJ2-1; 8 bases match TRBD2. The CDR3 is made up of 15 amino acids. Germline CDR1 reads SNHLY; CDR2 reads FYNNEI. J lost 9 bases, V lost 6 bases, and 13 bases had no gene match. CDR3 sequence (DNA): TGTGCCAGCAGCTTGCTGGGACTAGGAGGCTTTGAGCAGTTCTTC. It encodes CASSLLGLGGFEQFF.

The chain recombines TRBV27 with TRBJ2-5; a possible D gene is TRBD2 (6 bases). Germline CDR1 MNHEY, CDR2 SMNVEV (reference sequence). This CDR3 comprises 12 residues. The ends were cut back, 0 bases at V and 13 bases at J, with 12 bases in the middle. The chain's CDR3 is CASSLSRRVPYF. CDR3 sequence (DNA): TGTGCCAGCAGTTTATCGCGGAGGGTTCCGTACTTC.

The chain uses TRBV7-6 and TRBJ1-2, with D uncertain. The CDR3 totals 15 residues. Per germline, CDR1 SGHVS and CDR2 FNYEAQ. V dropped 1 base and J dropped 0 bases, with 9 bases sitting between them. The CDR3 spells CASSLETGTNYGYTF. Written as DNA, the CDR3 is TGTGCCAGCAGCTTAGAGACCGGGACTAACTATGGCTACACCTTC.

The chain combines TRBV5-1 with TRBJ1-4, with D perhaps matching TRBD1 (6 bases). The CDR3 has 14 residues. Trimming left V 4 bases short and J 8 bases short, with 15 bases between. Germline assignment: CDR1 SGHRS and CDR2 YFSETQ. CDR3 residues: CASSPEGGREKLFF. For the CDR3, the DNA is TGCGCCAGCAGCCCTGAGGGGGGGCGAGAAAAACTGTTTTTT.